This T cell receptor (beta chain) was identified in a study of metastatic and nonmetastatic thyroid tumors. Turning to the study itself: For malignant and benign thyroid patients, tumor or nodule tissue and blood were the sources whose repertoires were compared.

Study results and caveats: The study reportedly found significantly higher TCR beta diversity in malignant thyroid tumors than benign nodules, in blood and tumor.

Authors' methods: Construction of a distant-metastasis classifier for papillary thyroid cancer relied on CDR3 differences across clinicopathological groups. TCRdb re-processed the PCR reads through MiXCR. TCRdb, rather than the study authors, made the V and J calls. The sample shows 11,000 to 15,000 clones, less than 25% of them seen only once. Thyroid surgery was performed in patients who had received no treatment beforehand. Notes on this clone: Its target is not known.

The ends were cut back, 1 base at V and 0 bases at J, with 4 bases in the middle. The germline gives CDR1 SEHNR, CDR2 FQNEAQ (reference sequence). The CDR3 extends over 13 amino acids. The clonotype originates from a female donor with papillary thyroid cancer or a benign thyroid nodule (not recorded which). Some clones in this sample may be carry-over from other donors' samples. Sequenced: blood. The V gene is TRBV7-9, the J gene TRBJ2-7, with D uncertain. CDR3 residues: CASSLGNSYEQYF. The CDR3 DNA sequence: TGTGCCAGCAGCTTAGGGAACTCCTACGAGCAGTACTTC. The full variable domain, with the rest looked up from reference TRBV7-9 and TRBJ2-7, is DTGVSQNPRHKITKRGQNVTFRCDPISEHNRLYWYRQTLGQGPEFLTYFQNEAQLEKSRLLSDRFSAERPKGSFSTLEIQRTEQGDSAMYLCASSLGNSYEQYFGPGTRLTVT.